The clone carrying this T cell receptor (beta chain) was seen a few times. The data were taken from a study of T cell responses to AZD1222 COVID-19 vaccine. The CDR3 runs 15 residues. CDR1 is MGHRA and CDR2 is YSYEKL in the germline V gene. The germline V and J ends were trimmed by 6 bases and 0 bases, with 11 bases remaining between them. Sequenced by immunoSEQ multiplex PCR; TCRdb stores in-frame clones only, minus some. Among approximately 99,000 clones listed, 90% to 95% were seen once. The gene calls are TRBV4-1 and TRBJ1-4; D gene uncertain. The receptor's source is an adult who received the AZD1222 COVID-19 vaccine. The source was peripheral blood, collected 28 days after the second AZD1222 dose. The CDR3, as DNA: TGCGCCAGCAGGCAAACAGTTGCAACTAATGAAAAACTGTTTTTT. This encodes CASRQTVATNEKLFF.